The following is a T cell receptor (beta chain) sequence with its context. Its target is not known. V lost 4 bases to trimming and J lost 1 base, with 16 bases between them. CDR1 and CDR2 from the germline V gene are KGHSH and LQKENI. The CDR3 has 17 amino acids. These data originate in a study of vaccination and CD4 T cells after COVID-19. Treatment here: approximately 10-day PBMC culture with coronavirus spike peptide pools or control peptides (ViraFEST assay). Expansion of antigen-specific T cells with peptide pools by ViraFEST preceded sequencing of TCRs. The Oncomine TCR Beta short-read assay was applied to DNA of cultured CD4+ T cells. TCRdb recomputed calls from the PCR reads with MiXCR, one row per CDR3 protein. The table has around 12,000 distinct CDR3 sequences, roughly 31% seen once.

The origin of this receptor is a human donor who received a COVID-19 vaccine. The sample in question was CD4+ T cells from blood, cultured in vitro, obtained before SARS-CoV-2 vaccination. The V gene is TRBV18, the J gene TRBJ2-2; D perhaps matches TRBD2 (6 bases). CDR3 nucleotide sequence: TGTGCCAGCTCACTATCCCTGGGGAGGCAGAACACCGGGGAGCTGTTTTTT. Residues: CASSLSLGRQNTGELFF.